This T cell receptor beta chain was profiled in a study of Graves' ophthalmopathy and Graves' hyperthyroidism. Whole-study findings and limits: Clonotypes were expanded in thyroid at above 0.001 frequency, and most also appeared in blood.

To note about this clonotype: Its antigen is unidentified. One end of the junction does not line up with germline, which may come from a read error.

The study amplified TCR beta CDR3 regions using RNA transcripts. The library came from an HTBI-primed first-round RT-PCR and a second-round multiplex PCR. TCRdb passed the multiplex PCR reads through MiXCR, listing each CDR3 protein once. The table records about 700,000 distinct CDR3 sequences, roughly two fifths of them present only once. A roughly 10 ml volume of fresh peripheral blood provided the PBMCs. The V gene's germline CDR1 is ENHRY and CDR2 SYGVKD. The CDR3 is 15 amino acids. This sequence was found in an adult man with Graves' ophthalmopathy. J is TRBJ1-6 and V is TRBV10-3; 8 positions agree with TRBD1. The sample taken for sequencing was peripheral blood. DNA of the CDR3: TGTGCCAGCAGTCGAGACAGGGGCTCCCTATCACCCCTCCACTTT. This sequence encodes CASSRDRGSLSPLHF.